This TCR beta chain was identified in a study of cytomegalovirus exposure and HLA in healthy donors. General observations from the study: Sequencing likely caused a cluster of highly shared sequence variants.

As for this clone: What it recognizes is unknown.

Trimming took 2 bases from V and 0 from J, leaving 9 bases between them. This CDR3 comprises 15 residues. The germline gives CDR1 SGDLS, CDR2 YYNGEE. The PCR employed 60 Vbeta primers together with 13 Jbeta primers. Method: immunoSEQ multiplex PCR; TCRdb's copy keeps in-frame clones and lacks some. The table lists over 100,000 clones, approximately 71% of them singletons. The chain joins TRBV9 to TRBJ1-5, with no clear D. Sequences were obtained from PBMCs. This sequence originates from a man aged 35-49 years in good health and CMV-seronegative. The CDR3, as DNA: TGTGCCAGCAGCGTTACAAGTTCTAGCAATCAGCCCCAGCATTTT. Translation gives CASSVTSSSNQPQHF.